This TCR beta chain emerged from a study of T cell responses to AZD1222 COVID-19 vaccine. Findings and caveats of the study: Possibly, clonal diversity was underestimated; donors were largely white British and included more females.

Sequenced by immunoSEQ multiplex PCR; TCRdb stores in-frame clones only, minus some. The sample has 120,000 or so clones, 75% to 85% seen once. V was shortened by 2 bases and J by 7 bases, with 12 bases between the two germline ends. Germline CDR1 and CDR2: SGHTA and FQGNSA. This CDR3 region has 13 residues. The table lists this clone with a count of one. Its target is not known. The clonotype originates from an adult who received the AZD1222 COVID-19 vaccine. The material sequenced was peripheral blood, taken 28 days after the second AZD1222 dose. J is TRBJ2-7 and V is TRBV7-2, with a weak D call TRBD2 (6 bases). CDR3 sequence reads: CASSLIVGLEQYF. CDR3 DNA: TGTGCCAGCAGCTTAATAGTGGGACTGGAGCAGTACTTC. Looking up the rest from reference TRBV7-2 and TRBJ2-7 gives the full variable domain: GAGVSQSPSNKVTEKGKDVELRCDPISGHTALYWYRQSLGQGLEFLIYFQGNSAPDKSGLPSDRFSAERTGGSVSTLTIQRTQQEDSAVYLCASSLIVGLEQYFGPGTRLTVT.